A selection of T cell receptor beta chains follows, all from one sample in a study of T cell responses to AZD1222 COVID-19 vaccine. TCRdb's table, derived via immunoSEQ multiplex PCR, lists solely in-frame clones and lacks some. The profile covers 150,000 to 180,000 clones, with over 70% appearing a single time and roughly 9.1% taken by the ten largest. The sample in question was peripheral blood, obtained 28 days after the second AZD1222 dose. These receptors were obtained from an adult who received the AZD1222 COVID-19 vaccine. CDR3s include the opening cysteine and the closing phenylalanine or tryptophan. Fields, in order: D gene, clone size, V gene, J gene, CDR3 DNA, CDR3 protein. A D gene is named only where the DNA matches it firmly. Rows give clone size only sometimes, using once, few, many, or a class for an expanded clone.

D gene: TRBD2; clone size: .; V gene: TRBV11-2; J gene: TRBJ2-7; CDR3 DNA: TGTGCCAGCAGCTTTGCCGGGGGGGGGTCCTACGAGCAGTACTTC; CDR3 protein: CASSFAGGGSYEQYF
D gene: TRBD2; clone size: .; V gene: TRBV3-1/TRBV3-2; J gene: TRBJ2-7; CDR3 DNA: TGTGCCAGCAGCCGCATTCCTCCGGGACTAGCGGGAGGATACGAGCAGTACTTC; CDR3 protein: CASSRIPPGLAGGYEQYF
D gene: .; clone size: .; V gene: TRBV10-2; J gene: TRBJ1-4; CDR3 DNA: TGCGCCAGCAGTGATATTGGGGGCGAAAAACTGTTTTTT; CDR3 protein: CASSDIGGEKLFF
D gene: .; clone size: .; V gene: TRBV7-6; J gene: TRBJ2-2; CDR3 DNA: TGTGCCAGCAGCCCACAGGAGGCCACCGGGGAGCTGTTTTTT; CDR3 protein: CASSPQEATGELFF
D gene: .; clone size: once; V gene: TRBV13; J gene: TRBJ1-3; CDR3 DNA: TGTGCCAGCAGCCGAGACCAGATCTCTGGAAACACCATATATTTT; CDR3 protein: CASSRDQISGNTIYF
D gene: TRBD2; clone size: few; V gene: TRBV4-2; J gene: TRBJ2-3; CDR3 DNA: TGTGCCAGCAGTGGAAGCGGGGATGCAGATACGCAGTATTTT; CDR3 protein: CASSGSGDADTQYF
D gene: TRBD2; clone size: once; V gene: TRBV4-2; J gene: TRBJ2-1; CDR3 DNA: TGTGCCAGCAGCCACCCGCGGGAGCCGAGCTCCTACAATGAGCAGTTCTTC; CDR3 protein: CASSHPREPSSYNEQFF
D gene: .; clone size: .; V gene: TRBV7-2; J gene: TRBJ1-3; CDR3 DNA: TGTGCCAGCAGCCCACAGAGCTCTGGAAACACCATATATTTT; CDR3 protein: CASSPQSSGNTIYF
D gene: TRBD2; clone size: .; V gene: TRBV7-3; J gene: TRBJ2-7; CDR3 DNA: TGTGCCAGCAGCCAAGGACTAGCGGGGACCTACGAGCAGTACTTC; CDR3 protein: CASSQGLAGTYEQYF
D gene: .; clone size: few; V gene: TRBV21-1; J gene: TRBJ2-5; CDR3 DNA: TGTGCCAGCAGCCCCTGGGGGACTAGCGGGACAGAGACCCAGTACTTC; CDR3 protein: CASSPWGTSGTETQYF
D gene: TRBD2; clone size: .; V gene: TRBV5-5; J gene: TRBJ2-2; CDR3 DNA: TGTGCCAGCAGCACTGCTAGCGGGAGTTTTTCCGGGGAGCTGTTTTTT; CDR3 protein: CASSTASGSFSGELFF
D gene: TRBD1; clone size: .; V gene: TRBV18; J gene: TRBJ1-5; CDR3 DNA: TGTGCCAGCTCACCACCGACAGGGGAGAAGCCCCAGCATTTT; CDR3 protein: CASSPPTGEKPQHF
D gene: .; clone size: .; V gene: TRBV25-1; J gene: TRBJ1-2; CDR3 DNA: TGTGCCAGCAGTGATGAGGTGCGGGGCTATGGCTACACCTTC; CDR3 protein: CASSDEVRGYGYTF
D gene: .; clone size: .; V gene: TRBV6-4; J gene: TRBJ1-1; CDR3 DNA: TGTGCCAGCAGTGACACCTTGAACACTGAAGCTTTCTTT; CDR3 protein: CASSDTLNTEAFF
D gene: .; clone size: .; V gene: TRBV7-8; J gene: TRBJ1-6; CDR3 DNA: TGTGCCAGCAGCTTAGAAGGAAATTCACCCCTCCACTTT; CDR3 protein: CASSLEGNSPLHF
D gene: TRBD1; clone size: .; V gene: TRBV19; J gene: TRBJ1-5; CDR3 DNA: TGTGCCAGTAGCCACCCCCCGGGACAGAGAGGAAGCAATCAGCCCCAGCATTTT; CDR3 protein: CASSHPPGQRGSNQPQHF
D gene: .; clone size: .; V gene: TRBV5-1; J gene: TRBJ1-2; CDR3 DNA: TGCGCCAGCAGCTCCGCTTCCGGGGGTGGCTACACCTTC; CDR3 protein: CASSSASGGGYTF
D gene: .; clone size: .; V gene: TRBV7-7; J gene: TRBJ2-5; CDR3 DNA: TGTGCTAGCAGCTTGAGAGGAACAGGTGGGGAGACCCAGTACTTC; CDR3 protein: CASSLRGTGGETQYF
D gene: .; clone size: .; V gene: TRBV28; J gene: TRBJ1-5; CDR3 DNA: TGTGCCAGCAGTTTACCCTATCAGCCCCAGCATTTT; CDR3 protein: CASSLPYQPQHF
D gene: .; clone size: .; V gene: TRBV7-6; J gene: TRBJ1-1; CDR3 DNA: TGTGCCAGCAGCCCCAACCTAGACAGGCCCCCTGAAGCTTTCTTT; CDR3 protein: CASSPNLDRPPEAFF
D gene: .; clone size: .; V gene: TRBV4-3; J gene: TRBJ1-1; CDR3 DNA: TGCGCCAGCAGCCAAGAGGAGAGAGTGAACACTGAAGCTTTCTTT; CDR3 protein: CASSQEERVNTEAFF
D gene: .; clone size: .; V gene: TRBV13; J gene: TRBJ2-7; CDR3 DNA: TGTGCCAGCAGCTTGGGGGGAGTGGTCTCCTACGAGCAGTACTTC; CDR3 protein: CASSLGGVVSYEQYF
D gene: .; clone size: .; V gene: TRBV24-1; J gene: TRBJ2-7; CDR3 DNA: TGTGCCACCAGTGACTCAGACAGGCCAGAGCAGTACTTC; CDR3 protein: CATSDSDRPEQYF
D gene: .; clone size: .; V gene: TRBV6-5; J gene: TRBJ1-5; CDR3 DNA: TGTGCCAGCACCCAGGGATATAGCAATCAGCCCCAGCATTTT; CDR3 protein: CASTQGYSNQPQHF
D gene: .; clone size: .; V gene: TRBV7-8; J gene: TRBJ1-5; CDR3 DNA: TGTGCCAGCAGCTTCGGGACGGCCCGCAATCAGCCCCAGCATTTT; CDR3 protein: CASSFGTARNQPQHF
D gene: .; clone size: .; V gene: TRBV5-1; J gene: TRBJ2-2; CDR3 DNA: TGCGCCAGCAGCTTGGCCAGGAACACCGGGGAGCTGTTTTTT; CDR3 protein: CASSLARNTGELFF
D gene: TRBD2; clone size: .; V gene: TRBV6-2/TRBV6-3; J gene: TRBJ2-1; CDR3 DNA: TGTGCCAGCAGTTTCTTTCTCAGCGGCACCCCGAGCGGGAGCGGGTACAATGAGCAGTTCTTC; CDR3 protein: CASSFFLSGTPSGSGYNEQFF
D gene: TRBD1; clone size: few; V gene: TRBV19; J gene: TRBJ1-4; CDR3 DNA: TGTGCCAGTAGTACCGCGACAGGGGGCGGGCGGCTTGGCGAAAAACTGTTTTTT; CDR3 protein: CASSTATGGGRLGEKLFF
D gene: TRBD1; clone size: few; V gene: TRBV30; J gene: TRBJ1-6; CDR3 DNA: TGTGCCTGGAGTGTAAGGGACAGGGGGCGGAATTCACCCCTCCACTTT; CDR3 protein: CAWSVRDRGRNSPLHF
D gene: .; clone size: .; V gene: TRBV5-1; J gene: TRBJ2-7; CDR3 DNA: TGCGCCAGCAGCTCTATCGATCGGAGCGAGCAGTACTTC; CDR3 protein: CASSSIDRSEQYF
D gene: .; clone size: .; V gene: TRBV3-1/TRBV3-2; J gene: TRBJ2-6; CDR3 DNA: TGTGCCAGCAGCTTAGGGCTCTCTGGGGCCAACGTCCTGACTTTC; CDR3 protein: CASSLGLSGANVLTF
D gene: .; clone size: .; V gene: TRBV10-3; J gene: TRBJ2-1; CDR3 DNA: TGTGCCATCAGTGAGGGCCAGGGGCCTGGGGATGAGCAGTTCTTC; CDR3 protein: CAISEGQGPGDEQFF
D gene: .; clone size: .; V gene: TRBV19; J gene: TRBJ2-5; CDR3 DNA: TGTGCCAGTAGTATCGGACTAACCCAAGAGACCCAGTACTTC; CDR3 protein: CASSIGLTQETQYF
D gene: .; clone size: .; V gene: TRBV25-1; J gene: TRBJ2-2; CDR3 DNA: TGTGCCGCCCGGGACCAAAACACCGGGGAGCTGTTTTTT; CDR3 protein: CAARDQNTGELFF
D gene: TRBD1; clone size: .; V gene: TRBV7-2; J gene: TRBJ2-7; CDR3 DNA: TGTGCCAGCAGCTTAGTCCCAGGGGGCGAGTACGAGCAGTACTTC; CDR3 protein: CASSLVPGGEYEQYF
D gene: TRBD2; clone size: .; V gene: TRBV7-8; J gene: TRBJ2-4; CDR3 DNA: TGTGCCAGCAGCTCTCCAGGTTTAGCGGGAGACCGGGGCATTCAGTACTTC; CDR3 protein: CASSSPGLAGDRGIQYF
D gene: TRBD1; clone size: few; V gene: TRBV11-2; J gene: TRBJ2-7; CDR3 DNA: TGTGCCAGCAGCTTAGTATCAGGGGGGCAGTACTTC; CDR3 protein: CASSLVSGGQYF
D gene: .; clone size: .; V gene: TRBV7-2; J gene: TRBJ1-3; CDR3 DNA: TGTGCCAGCAGTTCCGAGGCCCTCTCTGGAAACACCATATATTTT; CDR3 protein: CASSSEALSGNTIYF
D gene: TRBD1; clone size: .; V gene: TRBV28; J gene: TRBJ2-7; CDR3 DNA: TGTGCCAGCAGTAAACCGGGACAGGGATCTTACGAGCAGTACTTC; CDR3 protein: CASSKPGQGSYEQYF
D gene: .; clone size: .; V gene: TRBV5-1; J gene: TRBJ2-5; CDR3 DNA: TGCGCCAGCAGCTTGCTCGGTACAGGGAGGACGGAGACCCAGTACTTC; CDR3 protein: CASSLLGTGRTETQYF
D gene: TRBD2; clone size: .; V gene: TRBV20-1; J gene: TRBJ2-3; CDR3 DNA: TGCAGTGCTAGTTTTCTAGCGGGAGTGGCAGATACGCAGTATTTT; CDR3 protein: CSASFLAGVADTQYF
D gene: .; clone size: once; V gene: TRBV5-1; J gene: TRBJ2-3; CDR3 DNA: TGCGCCAGCAGCTCCCAAGGACAAACTATCACAGATACGCAGTATTTT; CDR3 protein: CASSSQGQTITDTQYF
D gene: .; clone size: .; V gene: TRBV5-4; J gene: TRBJ1-2; CDR3 DNA: TGTGCCAGCAGCCCCGGGGAAAGGGCTGGCTACACCTTC; CDR3 protein: CASSPGERAGYTF